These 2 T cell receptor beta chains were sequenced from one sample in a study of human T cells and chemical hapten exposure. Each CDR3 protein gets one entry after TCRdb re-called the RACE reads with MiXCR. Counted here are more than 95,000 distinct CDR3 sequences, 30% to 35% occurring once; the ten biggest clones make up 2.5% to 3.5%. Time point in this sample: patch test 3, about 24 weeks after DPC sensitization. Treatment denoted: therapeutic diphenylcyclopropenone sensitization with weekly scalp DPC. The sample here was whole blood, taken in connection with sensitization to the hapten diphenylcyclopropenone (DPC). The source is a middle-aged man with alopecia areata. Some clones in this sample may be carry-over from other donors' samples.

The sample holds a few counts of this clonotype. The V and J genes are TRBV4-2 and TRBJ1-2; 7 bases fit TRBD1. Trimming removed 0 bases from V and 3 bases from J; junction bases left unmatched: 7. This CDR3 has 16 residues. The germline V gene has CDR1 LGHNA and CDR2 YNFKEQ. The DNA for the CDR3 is TGTGCCAGCAGCCAAGATCGACAGGGTGACGACTATGGCTACACCTTC. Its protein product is CASSQDRQGDDYGYTF.

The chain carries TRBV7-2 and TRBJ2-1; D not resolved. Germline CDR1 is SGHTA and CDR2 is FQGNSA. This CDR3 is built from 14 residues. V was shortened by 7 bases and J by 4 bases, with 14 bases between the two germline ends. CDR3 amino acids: CASTDLGRYNEQFF. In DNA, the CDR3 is TGTGCCAGCACAGACCTCGGGCGGTACAATGAGCAGTTCTTC.